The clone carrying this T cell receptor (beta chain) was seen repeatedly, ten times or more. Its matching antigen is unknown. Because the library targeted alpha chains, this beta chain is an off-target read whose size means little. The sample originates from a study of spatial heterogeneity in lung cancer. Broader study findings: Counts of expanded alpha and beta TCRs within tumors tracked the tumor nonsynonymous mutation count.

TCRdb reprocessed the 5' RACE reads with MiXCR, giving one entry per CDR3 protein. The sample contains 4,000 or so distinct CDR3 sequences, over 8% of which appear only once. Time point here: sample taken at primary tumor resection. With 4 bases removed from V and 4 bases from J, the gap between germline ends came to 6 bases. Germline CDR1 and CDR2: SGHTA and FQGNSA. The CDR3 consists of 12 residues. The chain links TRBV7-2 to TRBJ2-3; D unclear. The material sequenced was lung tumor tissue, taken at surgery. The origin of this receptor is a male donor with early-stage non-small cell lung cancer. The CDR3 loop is CASSSSADTQYF. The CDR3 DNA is TGTGCCAGCAGCTCCTCGGCAGATACGCAGTATTTT.